The text below deals with one T cell receptor (beta chain). The antigen is undetermined. The entry originates in a study of shared clonotypes between healthy human individuals. Overall study results and limits: Large sequencing depth failed to make sorted-subset sequencing complete, rarefaction showed. Shared across a few donors were approximately 5% of the naive CD4 clonotypes.

V was trimmed by 6 bases and J by 4 bases, leaving 7 bases between them. CDR1 is SNHLY and CDR2 is FYNNEI in the germline V gene. The CDR3 is made up of 11 amino acids. There were only Caucasian adults among the donors, and all lived in Nashville, Tennessee. Splitting of CD4+ cells produced CD45RA+ naive and CD45RA-negative memory subsets. Clones were sequenced by immunoSEQ multiplex PCR, and TCRdb holds only the in-frame ones, with some missing. The profile covers millions of clones, with more than 85% appearing a single time and roughly 0.36% taken by the ten largest. The sequence was obtained from a man aged 18 to 35 in good health. Some clones in this sample may be carry-over from other donors' samples. The rearrangement uses TRBV2 and TRBJ2-7; D possibly corresponds to TRBD1 (5 bases). The sample consisted of naive CD4+ T cells from PBMCs. The subset was: CD45RA+ positively selected. CDR3 coding DNA: TGTGCCAGCAGGACAGAGTACGAGCAGTACTTC. It yields the protein CASRTEYEQYF.